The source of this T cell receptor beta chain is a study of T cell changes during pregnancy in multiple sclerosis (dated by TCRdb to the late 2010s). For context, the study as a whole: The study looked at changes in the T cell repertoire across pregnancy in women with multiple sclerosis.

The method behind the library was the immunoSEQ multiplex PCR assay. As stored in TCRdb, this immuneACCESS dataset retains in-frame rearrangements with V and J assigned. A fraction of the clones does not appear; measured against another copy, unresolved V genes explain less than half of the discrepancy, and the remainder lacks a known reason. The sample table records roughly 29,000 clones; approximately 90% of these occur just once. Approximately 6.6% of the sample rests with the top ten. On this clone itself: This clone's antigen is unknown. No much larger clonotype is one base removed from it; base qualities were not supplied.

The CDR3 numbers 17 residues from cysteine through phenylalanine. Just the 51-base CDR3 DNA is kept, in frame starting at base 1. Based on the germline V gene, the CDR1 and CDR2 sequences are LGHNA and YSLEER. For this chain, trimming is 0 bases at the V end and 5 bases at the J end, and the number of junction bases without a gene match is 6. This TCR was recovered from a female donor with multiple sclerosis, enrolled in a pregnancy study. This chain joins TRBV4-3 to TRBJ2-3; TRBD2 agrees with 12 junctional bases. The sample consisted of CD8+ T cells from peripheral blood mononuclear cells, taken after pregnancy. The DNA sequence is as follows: TGCGCCAGCAGCCAAGATAGGCTAGCGGGAGGGGGAGATACGCAGTATTTT. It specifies CASSQDRLAGGGDTQYF.